Shown below are 19 T cell receptor beta chains from a single sample sequenced in a study of regulatory T cells in long-lasting Graves disease. Indicated time point: newly diagnosed GD, antithyroid drugs for less than 3 months. PBMCs provided the RNA from which the TCR library was made. Library construction for TCR beta used iRepertoire HTBI primers and Arm-PCR of CDR3 regions. TCRdb ran MiXCR on the multiplex PCR reads and lists one entry per CDR3 protein. In the table there are under 800,000 distinct CDR3 sequences, 15% to 20% of which are singletons. This same sample was also taken into another study, of T cells in Graves' hyperthyroidism and ophthalmopathy.

The sequencing here drew on peripheral blood mononuclear cells (PBMCs), taken at new diagnosis, from a patient treated with antithyroid drugs. The receptor source for this set is a woman between 25 and 40 years old with Graves disease.

This sequence joins TRBV20-1 and TRBJ2-7, with 8 bases fitting TRBD1. The trim removed 5 bases at V and 6 bases at J, leaving 9 bases unmatched. CDR3 length: 13 amino acids. Germline V gene data show CDR1 as DFQATT and CDR2 as SNEGSKA (reference sequence). Written as DNA, the CDR3 is TGCAGTGCTCACGACCAGGGGGCGGCCGAGCAGTACTTC. Its protein product is CSAHDQGAAEQYF.

This clonotype was picked up a small number of times. The rearrangement links TRBV3-1 to TRBJ1-5; 8 bases agree with TRBD1. This CDR3 has 15 residues. The junction had 12 bases not matched to a gene; V was cut back by 8 bases and J by 6 bases. Germline values: CDR1 LGHDT, CDR2 YNNKEL (reference sequence). CDR3 residues: CASSRGGTGGQPQHF. DNA of the CDR3: TGTGCCAGCTCCAGAGGGGGGACAGGCGGTCAGCCCCAGCATTTT. The full variable domain, completed using reference TRBV3-1 and TRBJ1-5, is DTAVSQTPKYLVTQMGNDKSIKCEQNLGHDTMYWYKQDSKKFLKIMFSYNNKELIINETVPNRFSPKSPDKAHLNLHINSLELGDSAVYFCASSRGGTGGQPQHFGDGTRLSIL.

This clonotype came up many times. The chain carries TRBV6-1 and TRBJ2-1, with TRBD2 matching over 7 bases. Germline V gene sequence: CDR1 MNHNS, CDR2 SASEGT. The CDR3 spans 21 residues. V was clipped by 1 base and J by 4 bases; unmatched bases: 22. CDR3 nucleotide sequence: TGTGCCAGCAGTGAAGGACGGAACGGGAGGCCAAGTTGGGAATCTTACAATGAGCAGTTCTTC. It specifies CASSEGRNGRPSWESYNEQFF.

In its sample, this clonotype was seen a few times. The chain uses TRBV11-2 and TRBJ2-1; perhaps TRBD2 as D (5 bases). The J call may be mistaken, given a closer DNA end match to TRBJ2-5. From germline, CDR1 is SGHAT and CDR2 FQNNGV. CDR3 size: 16 residues. CDR3 loop: CASSPHGILAGETQYF. CDR3 in DNA: TGTGCCAGCAGCCCCCATGGGATCCTAGCCGGGGAGACCCAGTACTTC.

Remarks on this clonotype: This could be a read error, since a much larger clone is one nucleotide away. V and J are TRBV28 and TRBJ2-3; weak D call: TRBD2 (5 bases). CDR1 is MDHEN and CDR2 is SYDVKM in the germline V gene. The CDR3 consists of 15 residues. The CDR3 spells CASRGDLAPYNEQSF. The CDR3, as DNA: TGTGCCAGCAGGGGAGACCTGGCCCCGTACAATGAGCAGTCCTTC.

There are a few counts of this clonotype. This chain joins TRBV7-2 and TRBJ2-7; possibly TRBD1 or TRBD2 for D (6 bases each). Trimming shortened V by 6 bases and J by 4 bases, and 19 bases separated the two germline ends. The CDR3 runs to 15 residues. The germline CDR1 and CDR2 sequences are SGHTA and FQGNSA. The CDR3 is CASRTRRGADYEQYF. CDR3 DNA: TGTGCCAGCAGGACTAGGAGGGGGGCGGATTACGAGCAGTACTTC.

In this sample, this clonotype turned up many times. V and J are TRBV2 and TRBJ2-7, with 7 bases that match TRBD2. CDR3 length: 14 amino acids. V trimming: 7 bases; J trimming: 3 bases; junction bases outside the gene matches: 9. Germline-derived CDR1 and CDR2 are SNHLY and FYNNEI. For the CDR3, the DNA is TGTGCCAGCAAGGAAGCGGGAACGGGCTACGAGCAGTACTTC. This sequence encodes CASKEAGTGYEQYF.

This clonotype showed up just a few times. The rearrangement joins TRBV4-1 to TRBJ1-4; D unresolved. V was trimmed by 1 base and J by 5 bases, leaving 11 bases between them. CDR1 and CDR2 from the germline V gene are MGHRA and YSYEKL. The CDR3 length is 15 residues. The DNA of the CDR3 is TGCGCCAGCAGCCAAGGTTACAGCCAGAATGAAAAACTGTTTTTT. Translated: CASSQGYSQNEKLFF.

This clonotype came up many times. The V and J genes are TRBV18 and TRBJ1-5; perhaps TRBD1 as D (6 bases). The V and J ends lost 6 bases and 10 bases respectively, with 19 bases between them. Germline V gene sequence: CDR1 KGHSH, CDR2 LQKENI. The length of the CDR3 is 14 residues. CDR3 sequence reads: CASSRTDSISPQHF. In DNA form, the CDR3 reads TGTGCCAGCTCTCGGACAGATAGTATCAGCCCCCAGCATTTT.

This clonotype was counted only a few times. V is TRBV6-2 or TRBV6-3 and J is TRBJ2-7; D ambiguous. Germline loops: CDR1 MNHEY, CDR2 SVGEGT. The CDR3 loop spans 12 amino acids. Trimming cost V 5 bases and J 1 base, with 6 bases left between them. Here the CDR3 DNA reads TGTGCCAGCAGTACGGAATCCTACGAGCAGTACTTC. Residues: CASSTESYEQYF.

This clonotype occurred many times. Here the CDR3 DNA reads TGTGCCTGGAGTGAGGCCCACAATCAGCCCCAGCATTTT. This translates into CAWSEAHNQPQHF. The rearrangement joins TRBV30 to TRBJ1-5; D is ambiguous. V was shortened by 1 base and J by 3 bases, with 7 bases between the two germline ends. The CDR3 has 13 residues. CDR1 GTSNPN and CDR2 SVGIG come from the germline V gene (reference sequence).

The gene calls are TRBV5-6 and TRBJ2-3, with unresolved D. V dropped 4 bases and J dropped 7 bases, with 10 bases sitting between them. The CDR3 covers 12 residues. CDR1 is SGHDT and CDR2 is YYEEEE in the germline V gene. In DNA form, the CDR3 reads TGTGCCAGCAGCCTAATGGGTTATACGCAGTATTTT. Translating it yields CASSLMGYTQYF.

This clonotype has a handful of counts. V gene TRBV5-1 combines with J gene TRBJ1-1; possibly TRBD1 for D (5 bases). The CDR3 contains 12 residues. The germline V and J ends were trimmed by 5 bases and 10 bases, with 15 bases remaining between them. Germline CDR1 is SGHRS and CDR2 is YFSETQ. CDR3 sequence: CASSFEEGRAFF. The CDR3 DNA reads TGCGCCAGCAGTTTTGAGGAGGGGCGAGCTTTCTTT.

This clonotype has ten or more counts. The chain couples TRBV6-1 to TRBJ1-1, with 9 bases that match TRBD1. J lost 4 bases, V lost 6 bases, and 6 bases had no gene match. The V gene's germline CDR1 is MNHNS and CDR2 SASEGT. The CDR3 is 14 amino acids. CDR3 in amino acids: CASRKGTGSTEAFF. In DNA, the CDR3 is TGTGCCAGCAGGAAGGGGACAGGGAGCACTGAAGCTTTCTTT.

This clonotype has at least ten counts. The rearrangement joins TRBV5-1 to TRBJ2-5, with TRBD2 matching over 7 bases. Germline-derived CDR1 and CDR2 are SGHRS and YFSETQ. This CDR3 contains 16 residues. V shed 2 bases, J shed 4 bases, and the junction held 11 bases outside the gene matches. In DNA form, the CDR3 reads TGCGCCAGCAGCTTAGGAGGGGCGGGAGATCCAGAGACCCAGTACTTC. As protein: CASSLGGAGDPETQYF.

This chain connects TRBV28 to TRBJ2-7; tentatively, D is TRBD1 (5 bases). Trimming took off 6 bases at V and 6 bases at J, with 18 bases between the two ends. CDR1 is MDHEN, CDR2 SYDVKM, per germline. This CDR3 has 14 residues. In DNA, the CDR3 is TGTGCCAGCAGGCAGGGATTCCGAGGTCTCGAGCAGTACTTC. Protein sequence: CASRQGFRGLEQYF.

This clonotype has a count of ten or more. The rearrangement links TRBV11-2 to TRBJ2-1, with 7 bases that match TRBD2. CDR3 size: 15 residues. The V and J ends lost 5 bases and 2 bases, in that order; junction bases with no gene match: 6. Germline CDR1 SGHAT, CDR2 FQNNGV. The CDR3 region has the DNA TGTGCCAGCAGCCCGGCCGGGACTACCTACAATGAGCAGTTCTTC. Amino acid sequence: CASSPAGTTYNEQFF.

This clonotype was seen a handful of times. The rearrangement uses TRBV6-1 and TRBJ1-6, with a possible D match to TRBD1 (5 bases). V shed 6 bases and J shed 5 bases, with 11 bases lying between them. The CDR3 is 14 residues long. CDR1 and CDR2 from the germline V gene are MNHNS and SASEGT. CDR3 in amino acids: CASSLGTHNSPLHF. The CDR3 bases are TGTGCCAGCAGCCTAGGGACTCATAATTCACCCCTCCACTTT.

The rearrangement uses TRBV18 and TRBJ2-2; 11 positions match TRBD1. With V trimmed by 6 bases and J by 5 bases, 5 bases remained unmatched. Germline V gives CDR1 KGHSH, CDR2 LQKENI. The length of the CDR3 is 15 residues. The CDR3 spells CASSPGQGATGELFF. In DNA, the CDR3 is TGTGCCAGCTCGCCTGGACAGGGGGCTACCGGGGAGCTGTTTTTT.